The T cell receptor (beta chain) described here comes from a study of T cell changes during pregnancy in multiple sclerosis. Germline CDR1 and CDR2: SGHVS and FNYEAQ. Trimming removed 5 bases from V and 0 bases from J; junction bases left unmatched: 4. This CDR3 is built from 15 residues. Data came from immunoSEQ multiplex PCR; TCRdb stores just in-frame clones and leaves some out. Among approximately 30,000 clones listed, 88% were seen once. The source is a female donor with multiple sclerosis, enrolled in a pregnancy study. Sequencing was performed on CD8+ T cells from peripheral blood mononuclear cells, taken in the second trimester of pregnancy. The genes are TRBV7-6 and TRBJ1-2; 9 bases line up with TRBD1. CDR3 DNA sequence: TGTGCCAGCAGCAAGAGGACAGGGGCTAACTATGGCTACACCTTC. Translated, it gives CASSKRTGANYGYTF.